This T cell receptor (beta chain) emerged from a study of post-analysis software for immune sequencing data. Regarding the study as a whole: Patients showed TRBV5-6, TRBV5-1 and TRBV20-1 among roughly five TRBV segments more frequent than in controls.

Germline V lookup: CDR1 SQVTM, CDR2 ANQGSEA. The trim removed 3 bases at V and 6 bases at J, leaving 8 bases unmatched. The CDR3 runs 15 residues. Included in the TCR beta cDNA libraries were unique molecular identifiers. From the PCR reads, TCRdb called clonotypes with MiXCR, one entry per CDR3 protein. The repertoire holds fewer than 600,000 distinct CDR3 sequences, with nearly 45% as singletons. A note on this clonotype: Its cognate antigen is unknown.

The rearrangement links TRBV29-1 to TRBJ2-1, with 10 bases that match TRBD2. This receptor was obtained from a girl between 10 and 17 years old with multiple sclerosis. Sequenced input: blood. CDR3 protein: CSVEGRTSGFNEQFF. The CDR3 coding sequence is TGCAGCGTTGAGGGCAGGACTAGCGGCTTCAATGAGCAGTTCTTC.